Shown below are 20 T cell receptor beta chains from a single sample sequenced in a study of T cells expressing NK-cell markers. TCRdb reprocessed the 5' RACE reads, with one entry per CDR3 protein and no DNA. The sample has around 180,000 distinct CDR3 sequences. The sequencing sample was made of blood T cells: a sorted CD56 or NKG2C T cell subset, CD4+ or CD8+ T cells, or bulk PBMC T cells (not recorded which). Receptors were obtained from a man aged 18 to 69 in good health.

This chain uses TRBV4-1 with TRBJ2-3; TCRdb designates TRBD1, a call that cannot be tested without DNA. From germline, CDR1 is MGHRA and CDR2 YSYEKL. The CDR3 has 17 residues. CDR3 protein: CASSHNPRQGYTDTQYF.

The chain is built from TRBV12-3 or TRBV12-4 and TRBJ1-2. CDR3 size: 14 residues. The CDR3 region is CASSLSLEGYGYTF.

The chain recombines TRBV12-3 or TRBV12-4 with TRBJ1-6. CDR3 size: 12 residues. The CDR3 loop is CASSTLGSPLHF.

CDR3 region: CASSLIQGPYLNTIYF. The V call is TRBV12-3 or TRBV12-4, the J call TRBJ1-3; TCRdb's assignment of TRBD1 cannot be checked, as there is no DNA. The CDR3 is 16 amino acids.

This chain connects TRBV5-6 to TRBJ1-4; lacking DNA, the TRBD1 call made by TCRdb goes unchecked. CDR3 length: 17 residues. Germline V CDR1 and CDR2: SGHDT, YYEEEE. CDR3 in amino acids: CASSLGHRGRVEEKLFF.

The J gene is TRBJ1-4, the V gene TRBV25-1. Germline CDR1 and CDR2: MGHDK and SYGVNS. CDR3 length: 14 residues. The chain's CDR3 is CASSMTLYNEKLFF.

This chain uses TRBV12-3 or TRBV12-4 with TRBJ2-1. This CDR3 has 13 residues. CDR3 sequence: CASRNAEYNEQFF.

CDR3 in amino acids: CASSLAVAGANYGYTF. The rearrangement joins TRBV7-9 to TRBJ1-2. This CDR3 region has 16 residues. Germline-derived CDR1 and CDR2 are SEHNR and FQNEAQ (reference sequence).

The V and J genes are TRBV19 and TRBJ2-7; the D call from TCRdb, TRBD2, cannot be confirmed without DNA. The germline CDR1 and CDR2 sequences are LNHDA and SQIVND (reference sequence). The CDR3 has 13 residues. The CDR3 protein is CASSPGALGEQYF.

V and J are TRBV7-6 and TRBJ2-7; TCRdb reports TRBD1, a call that lacks DNA to check it against. Germline CDR1 reads SGHVS; CDR2 reads FNYEAQ. This CDR3 comprises 17 residues. CDR3 sequence: CASSQKPPGTGDYEQYF.

The chain joins TRBV15 to TRBJ2-3; as DNA is missing, the TRBD2 call by TCRdb cannot be tested. This CDR3 comprises 15 residues. The germline gives CDR1 LNHNV, CDR2 YYDKDF (reference sequence). CDR3 sequence: CATSLKLARADTQYF.

The chain combines TRBV9 with TRBJ1-2. CDR3 length: 16 amino acids. The germline gives CDR1 SGDLS, CDR2 YYNGEE. The CDR3 here is CASSVVDLPSGYGYTF.

This chain joins TRBV15 and TRBJ1-1; TCRdb's D call of TRBD1 is untestable without DNA. The germline V gene encodes CDR1 LNHNV and CDR2 YYDKDF (reference sequence). This CDR3 region has 15 residues. CDR3 loop: CATSTLDRGRGEAFF.

The V and J genes are TRBV2 and TRBJ2-1; with no DNA, the TCRdb D assignment of TRBD1 cannot be verified. Germline CDR1 and CDR2: SNHLY and FYNNEI. The CDR3 runs to 15 residues. The CDR3 region is CASSMGVSSYNEQFF.

The V and J genes are TRBV20-1 and TRBJ2-5; TCRdb selects TRBD1, and the lack of DNA leaves this call unchecked. The CDR3 consists of 15 residues. Germline assignment: CDR1 DFQATT and CDR2 SNEGSKA (reference sequence). The CDR3 sequence is CSARVGDRVRETQYF.

The V call is TRBV4-2, the J call TRBJ1-1. The CDR3 has 12 residues. Germline-derived CDR1 and CDR2 are LGHNA and YNFKEQ. This CDR3 is CASSQDNNEAFF.

The chain uses TRBV12-3 or TRBV12-4 and TRBJ1-3. The CDR3 length is 16 residues. CDR3 sequence: CASSLEGPYSGNTIYF.

The rearrangement links TRBV4-1 to TRBJ2-7; checking the TCRdb D call of TRBD1 is not possible without DNA. The CDR3 extends over 16 amino acids. Germline CDR1 MGHRA, CDR2 YSYEKL. The CDR3 is CASSQASGQTTYEQYF.

The chain combines TRBV10-3 with TRBJ2-7; checking the TCRdb D call of TRBD2 is not possible without DNA. The CDR3 is made up of 16 amino acids. Germline loops: CDR1 ENHRY, CDR2 SYGVKD. CDR3 amino acids: CAISESEAGMNDEQYF.

The V and J genes are TRBV5-5 and TRBJ2-2; TCRdb's D call, TRBD1, is unchecked because there is no DNA. Per the germline V gene, CDR1 is SGHKS and CDR2 is YYEKEE (reference sequence). The CDR3 extends over 16 amino acids. CDR3 region: CASSWGDRGYTGELFF.